The clone carrying this TCR beta chain was recorded only once. CDR1 is MDHEN and CDR2 is SYDVKM in the germline V gene. The CDR3 runs 14 residues. V was cut by 1 base and J by 4 bases, with 10 bases left in between. This sample was taken from a study of control samples from healthy donors and cancer patients. The protocol was immunoSEQ multiplex PCR, while the TCRdb copy is restricted to in-frame clones and leaves out a portion. The data hold 130,000 or so clones, with 92% observed a single time. The chain couples TRBV28 to TRBJ1-2; no firm D call. Sequencing was performed on blood. This TCR came from a woman aged 45-60 years in good health. This CDR3 reads CASSLSSASYGYTF. CDR3 bases: TGTGCCAGCAGTTTATCTAGTGCTTCCTATGGCTACACCTTC.